This T cell receptor (beta chain) was identified during a study of T cell responses to AZD1222 COVID-19 vaccine. Study summary: Whether given at about 4 or about 12 weeks, second doses were pooled.

TCRdb's table, derived via immunoSEQ multiplex PCR, lists solely in-frame clones and lacks some. The sample lists some 120,000 clones; around 92% were seen once. General observations from the study: Females outnumbered males among donors, who were mostly white British; clonal diversity was possibly underestimated. CD4 TCRs covered the whole spike, strongest at regions 160-218 and 743-854. Two doses of AZD1222 preceded a rise in Spike-specific TCR breadth and depth.

On this clone: What it binds is unknown.

The CDR3 length is 14 residues. Per the germline V gene, CDR1 is SGDLS and CDR2 is YYNGEE. The V gene lost 6 bases and the J gene lost 5 bases, with 14 bases spanning the gap. This specimen consisted of peripheral blood, obtained on day 0 of AZD1222 vaccination. The sequence derives from an adult in good health. This chain connects TRBV9 to TRBJ2-2, with no clear D. DNA of the CDR3: TGTGCCAGCAATGTTCGAGGACGGACCGGGGAGCTGTTTTTT. This codes for CASNVRGRTGELFF.